These 22 T cell receptor beta chains originate from one sample sequenced in a study of T cells in Graves' hyperthyroidism and ophthalmopathy. Amplified TCR beta CDR3 regions derived from RNA transcripts. HTBI primers were the set used in a first-round RT-PCR of the TCR CDR3. TCRdb re-analysed the multiplex PCR reads in MiXCR, keeping a single row per CDR3 protein. The repertoire holds about 360,000 distinct CDR3 sequences, with roughly 13% as singletons. The sequenced sample was blood. These receptors originate from a man aged 25 to 40 with Graves' hyperthyroidism that later progressed to Graves' ophthalmopathy.

This clonotype was seen repeatedly, ten times or more. The chain has TRBV5-1 and TRBJ2-1; possible D gene TRBD2, 5 bases. The CDR3 has 17 residues. Deletions cut 1 base from V and 3 bases from J, with 17 bases between. Per germline, CDR1 SGHRS and CDR2 YFSETQ. The CDR3 nucleotides are TGCGCCAGCAGCTTGCACGGAGGCTCTTTGCACTACAATGAGCAGTTCTTC. Translation gives CASSLHGGSLHYNEQFF.

Many counts were recorded for this clonotype. This chain joins TRBV3-1 and TRBJ1-2; D possibly corresponds to TRBD1 (5 bases). The V gene's germline CDR1 is LGHDT and CDR2 YNNKEL (reference sequence). The V end lost 1 base, the J end lost 4 bases, and 10 bases lay between the germline ends. The CDR3 contains 14 residues. The CDR3 DNA reads as TGTGCCAGCAGCCAAGTCCGGGACGGCTATGGCTACACCTTC. It is translated as CASSQVRDGYGYTF.

This clonotype occurred many times. This rearrangement joins TRBV10-3 to TRBJ1-1; D not certain. CDR1 is ENHRY, CDR2 SYGVKD, per germline. The CDR3 has 13 residues. V was pared by 7 bases and J by 4 bases, with 13 bases between. CDR3 sequence (DNA): TGTGCCATCACGGGATTGATTGGCACTGAAGCTTTCTTT. It encodes CAITGLIGTEAFF.

The chain has TRBV29-1 and TRBJ2-2; D remains unclear. Germline CDR1 is SQVTM and CDR2 is ANQGSEA. The CDR3 extends over 15 amino acids. Trimming cost V 6 bases and J 6 bases, with 20 bases left between them. CDR3 residues: CSVRKGPRNSGELFF. The CDR3 DNA sequence: TGCAGCGTACGAAAAGGACCCCGGAATTCCGGGGAGCTGTTTTTT.

This CDR3 reads CAIRENLGEQYF. As DNA, the CDR3 is TGTGCCATCAGGGAAAACCTCGGCGAGCAGTACTTC. The chain has TRBV10-3 and TRBJ2-7, with D uncertain. The CDR3 is made up of 12 amino acids. V lost 6 bases and J lost 6, with 12 bases in between. CDR1 and CDR2 (germline): ENHRY, SYGVKD.

This rearrangement joins TRBV11-2 to TRBJ1-5; D perhaps matches TRBD1 (6 bases). Germline V CDR1 and CDR2: SGHAT, FQNNGV. V lost 1 base, J lost 10 bases, and 17 bases lay in between. The CDR3 has 15 residues. The CDR3 here is CASSLGGGGGHPQHF. The CDR3 coding sequence is TGTGCCAGCAGCTTAGGGGGGGGGGGCGGTCATCCCCAGCATTTT.

This rearrangement joins TRBV4-1 to TRBJ1-5; D might be TRBD1 (6 bases). V lost 3 bases, J lost 8 bases, and 17 bases lay in between. The germline V gene encodes CDR1 MGHRA and CDR2 YSYEKL. The length of the CDR3 is 15 residues. In nucleotides, the CDR3 is TGCGCCAGCAGCCATGTAGGACAGCCGGGTGAGCCCCAGCATTTT. It codes for CASSHVGQPGEPQHF.

The V and J genes are TRBV12-3 or TRBV12-4 and TRBJ2-5; 12 bases agree with TRBD2. The CDR3 spans 17 residues. The J segment lost 7 bases and the V segment lost 5 bases, leaving 14 bases of the junction unmatched. The CDR3 reads CASSPSGTSGWWGTQYF. As DNA, the CDR3 is TGTGCCAGCAGTCCCTCCGGGACTAGCGGGTGGTGGGGGACCCAGTACTTC.

The sample holds a few counts of this clonotype. The rearrangement uses TRBV7-9 and TRBJ2-7; 9 bases fit TRBD1. Looked up from germline, CDR1 is SEHNR and CDR2 is FQNEAQ (reference sequence). J gave up 9 bases and V 5 bases, and 17 bases lay outside the gene matches. The CDR3 is made up of 16 amino acids. CDR3 in DNA: TGTGCCAGCAGCCTCGGACCGGGACAGGGAAGGAACGGGCAGTACTTC. It codes for CASSLGPGQGRNGQYF.

This clonotype was found many times. This chain connects TRBV20-1 to TRBJ2-7; D ambiguous. Germline values: CDR1 DFQATT, CDR2 SNEGSKA (reference sequence). CDR3 length equals 15 residues. V was cut by 3 bases and J by 0 bases, with 15 bases left in between. The CDR3 reads CSARDPRTSSYEQYF. CDR3 DNA sequence: TGCAGTGCTAGGGACCCCCGGACCAGCTCCTACGAGCAGTACTTC.

The V gene is TRBV7-2, the J gene TRBJ1-2; 9 nucleotides agree with TRBD1. CDR1 and CDR2 (germline): SGHTA, FQGNSA. V was pared by 5 bases and J by 8 bases, with 15 bases of the junction left unmatched. This CDR3 has 16 amino acids. CDR3: CASSPGLGQGGYGYTF. The CDR3 coding sequence is TGTGCCAGCAGCCCTGGGCTGGGACAGGGAGGATACGGCTACACCTTC.

This clonotype was observed at least ten times. The J gene is TRBJ2-1, the V gene TRBV20-1; D not certain. This CDR3 spans 14 amino acids. Germline values: CDR1 DFQATT, CDR2 SNEGSKA (reference sequence). Between the trimmed V and J ends, which lost 0 bases and 4 bases, there was a span of 10 bases. CDR3 nucleotides: TGCAGTGCTAGAGAAGGAAGTTCTTACAATGAGCAGTTCTTC. Protein product: CSAREGSSYNEQFF.

This clonotype was seen many times. The gene calls are TRBV14 and TRBJ1-1; D gene uncertain. The germline CDR1 and CDR2 sequences are SGHDN and FVKESK. The CDR3 is made up of 17 amino acids. Between the trimmed V and J ends, which lost 1 base and 1 base, there was a span of 16 bases. The CDR3 protein is CASSQGSRPPWNTEAFF. DNA for the CDR3: TGTGCCAGCAGCCAAGGATCGCGCCCTCCTTGGAACACTGAAGCTTTCTTT. Based on the CDR3 plus reference TRBV14 and TRBJ1-1, the full variable domain is EAGVTQFPSHSVIEKGQTVTLRCDPISGHDNLYWYRRVMGKEIKFLLHFVKESKQDESGMPNNRFLAERTGGTYSTLKVQPAELEDSGVYFCASSQGSRPPWNTEAFFGQGTRLTVV.

There are many counts of this clonotype. The rearrangement links TRBV20-1 to TRBJ2-1; D possibly corresponds to TRBD2 (6 bases). The CDR3 is 15 amino acids. Germline V gene data show CDR1 as DFQATT and CDR2 as SNEGSKA (reference sequence). The V end was cut by 2 bases, the J end by 7 bases, with 18 bases between. This CDR3 is CSARPTPGLINEQFF. The CDR3 bases are TGCAGTGCTAGACCTACACCGGGACTGATAAATGAGCAGTTCTTC.

This clonotype was counted at least ten times. The rearrangement joins TRBV20-1 to TRBJ2-5; the D gene is possibly TRBD2 (5 bases). This CDR3 has 13 amino acids. The V gene lost 2 bases and the J gene lost 2 bases, with 9 bases spanning the gap. Per the germline V gene, CDR1 is DFQATT and CDR2 is SNEGSKA (reference sequence). The CDR3 loop is CSARSDYQETQYF. The CDR3 DNA follows: TGCAGTGCTAGAAGTGACTATCAAGAGACCCAGTACTTC.

This sequence joins TRBV7-3 and TRBJ1-3; D possibly corresponds to TRBD1 (5 bases). Trimming took 5 bases from V and 0 from J, leaving 23 bases between them. The CDR3 covers 19 residues. In germline, CDR1 is SGHTA, CDR2 FQGTGA. CDR3 in amino acids: CASSPTQGTRPPSGNTIYF. CDR3 DNA: TGTGCCAGCAGCCCTACGCAGGGTACCAGGCCCCCCTCTGGAAACACCATATATTTT.

The chain joins TRBV5-1 to TRBJ2-3; 11 nucleotides match TRBD1. The junction had 10 bases not matched to a gene; V was cut back by 0 bases and J by 4 bases. Germline V gene sequence: CDR1 SGHRS, CDR2 YFSETQ. CDR3 length equals 18 residues. DNA of the CDR3: TGCGCCAGCAGCTTGGGGACAGGGGGCCGGTTGATTGCAGATACGCAGTATTTT. It translates to CASSLGTGGRLIADTQYF.

This clonotype appeared many times. The V gene is TRBV11-2, the J gene TRBJ2-1; D possibly corresponds to TRBD2 (6 bases). Trimming shortened V by 0 bases and J by 6 bases, and 12 bases separated the two germline ends. Germline-derived CDR1 and CDR2 are SGHAT and FQNNGV. CDR3 size: 15 residues. Here the CDR3 reads CASSLEGHGGNEQFF. In DNA, the CDR3 is TGTGCCAGCAGCTTAGAGGGGCACGGGGGCAATGAGCAGTTCTTC.

This clonotype was counted many times. The chain joins TRBV30 to TRBJ1-1, with D unclear. Germline values: CDR1 GTSNPN, CDR2 SVGIG (reference sequence). This CDR3 contains 13 residues. V was cut by 1 base and J by 1 base, with 7 bases left in between. CDR3 in amino acids: CAWSERWNTEAFF. In DNA, the CDR3 is TGTGCCTGGAGTGAAAGGTGGAACACTGAAGCTTTCTTT.

This clonotype was counted only a few times. The chain is built from TRBV20-1 and TRBJ2-2; D might be TRBD2 (5 bases). Germline loops: CDR1 DFQATT, CDR2 SNEGSKA (reference sequence). The CDR3 totals 15 residues. V dropped 1 base and J dropped 2 bases, with 11 bases sitting between them. The CDR3 sequence is CSARVPRANTGELFF. Here the CDR3 DNA reads TGCAGTGCTAGAGTTCCGCGGGCCAACACCGGGGAGCTGTTTTTT.

This clonotype was seen ten or more times. The gene calls are TRBV28 and TRBJ1-2; 11 bases agree with TRBD1. Trimming at V came to 5 bases and at J to 4 bases, leaving 9 bases not matched to a gene. Germline-derived CDR1 and CDR2 are MDHEN and SYDVKM. The length of the CDR3 is 16 residues. The CDR3 DNA reads as TGTGCCAGCAGTCCTACTTGGACAGGGGGCTCCTATGGCTACACCTTC. Its translation is CASSPTWTGGSYGYTF.

CDR3 sequence (DNA): TGTGCCAGCAGTGCCCTTCAAGGTAATCAGCCCCAGCATTTT. Protein sequence: CASSALQGNQPQHF. The chain recombines TRBV6-1 with TRBJ1-5; D is undetermined. Looked up from germline, CDR1 is MNHNS and CDR2 is SASEGT. The CDR3 is 14 residues long. Trimming shortened V by 4 bases and J by 4 bases, and 11 bases separated the two germline ends.